This T cell receptor (beta chain) originates from a study of T-cell memory formation after mild COVID-19. Study conclusions and caveats: The pre-infection memory compartment contained some responding clones, suggesting cross-reactive memory joined. CD4+ bias marked clones expanding day 15 to 37, unlike balanced contracting clones.

CDR1 is SGHRS and CDR2 is YFSETQ in the germline V gene. Trimming stripped 7 bases from V and 1 base from J, with 13 bases between. The CDR3 covers 14 residues. This clonotype has a handful of counts. Its antigen is unknown. TCRdb re-called the 5' RACE reads through MiXCR, storing one row per CDR3 protein. This table holds around 340,000 distinct CDR3 sequences, roughly 21% found once. This clonotype was obtained from an adult woman who had mild COVID-19 (a few samples of this study predate the infection). Cell type and time point are not known. The specimen sequenced was PBMCs or a T cell subset sorted from them (not recorded which). The chain couples TRBV5-1 to TRBJ2-3; D perhaps matches TRBD1 (6 bases). DNA of the CDR3: TGCGCCAGCGATCCGGGACAAGGCACAGATACGCAGTATTTT. Its protein is CASDPGQGTDTQYF.